This TCR beta chain was captured in a study of T cell repertoires in cytomegalovirus infection. Study at large: Public TCR beta signature analysis indicated the presence of both CMV infection and matching HLA type. Whole-study findings and limits: Clonotype analysis showed dominance of the ex vivo response by HLA-C-restricted CMV-specific TCR beta clonotypes.

MiXCR, run by TCRdb on the reads, gives a single entry per CDR3 protein. The sample holds approximately 270,000 distinct CDR3 sequences, approximately 22% seen once. The CDR3 length is 12 residues. The V and J ends lost 3 bases and 3 bases, in that order; junction bases with no gene match: 2. Germline lookup yields CDR1 DFQATT and CDR2 SNEGSKA (reference sequence). With respect to this clonotype: Its antigen is unidentified.

The chain recombines TRBV20-1 with TRBJ2-7; TRBD2 agrees at 7 bases. The receptor was derived from a human donor in good health (CMV status not recorded). Some clones in this sample may be carry-over from other donors' samples. Source: cultured PBMCs, taken from culture after CMV antigen stimulation. CDR3 loop: CSASGGSYEQYF. In nucleotides, the CDR3 is TGCAGTGCTAGCGGGGGGAGCTACGAGCAGTACTTC.